This T cell receptor (beta chain) stems from a study of early T cells in non-severe SARS-CoV-2 infection. About the research overall: Sequenced material consisted of bulk RNA (from unsorted whole blood), and chains were unpaired. General study findings and limits: Matching results from VDJdb favored anti-spike CD8 responses, leaving private and CD4 specificities undetected.

Molecules of cDNA were individually given unique molecular identifiers that were attached to them. TCRdb called the 5' RACE reads again in MiXCR, with one record for every CDR3 protein. The sample lists nearly 95,000 distinct CDR3 sequences, around a sixth occurring once. In regard to this clonotype: Its antigen is unidentified.

From germline, CDR1 is SGHTA and CDR2 FQGNSA. This CDR3 has 19 amino acids. V lost 5 bases and J lost 1; bases outside the gene matches: 11. The J gene is TRBJ2-2, the V gene TRBV7-2; 12 positions agree with TRBD2. This clonotype originated in an adult who was a healthcare worker with PCR-confirmed SARS-CoV-2 infection or an uninfected control (not recorded which). The sequencing used whole blood, collected at baseline. DNA for the CDR3: TGTGCCAGCAGCCCGACTAGCGGGAGCCGTATGGGGAACACCGGGGAGCTGTTTTTT. Translated: CASSPTSGSRMGNTGELFF.